The 32 T cell receptor beta chains reported below all come from one sample, sequenced in a study of blood T cell repertoires in COVID-19. The table came from immunoSEQ multiplex PCR; TCRdb's copy has only in-frame clones and leaves some out. The sample consists of around 140,000 clones, about 87% of them appearing once. Sequencing was carried out using PBMCs or T cells enriched from blood (not recorded which). These TCRs come from a man between 60 and 75 years old who had recovered from COVID-19.

The CDR3 DNA follows: TGTGCCAGCAGGCCCCGGGACAGAAGCTACGAGCAGTACTTC. Amino acids: CASRPRDRSYEQYF. This chain connects TRBV2 to TRBJ2-7; 7 bases fit TRBD1. CDR1 and CDR2 (germline): SNHLY, FYNNEI. V was pared by 6 bases and J by 3 bases, with 8 bases of the junction left unmatched. The CDR3 sequence is 14 residues long.

The chain carries TRBV5-4 and TRBJ2-1; D is unresolved. The CDR3 has 17 residues. Trimming shortened V by 3 bases and J by 7 bases, and 23 bases separated the two germline ends. Germline loops: CDR1 SGHNT, CDR2 YYREEE (reference sequence). The CDR3 here is CASSSPPRSLVGNEQFF. CDR3 coding DNA: TGTGCCAGCAGCTCCCCCCCGAGGTCCCTAGTTGGGAATGAGCAGTTCTTC.

The chain has TRBV7-9 and TRBJ2-5; TRBD1 matches 8 bases. Trimming cost V 5 bases and J 2 bases; bases outside gene matches: 7. This CDR3 is 15 amino acids long. Germline assignment: CDR1 SEHNR and CDR2 FQNEAQ (reference sequence). For the CDR3, the DNA is TGTGCCAGCAGCACTCTCGGGACAGGACAAGAGACCCAGTACTTC. Protein product: CASSTLGTGQETQYF.

The CDR3 nucleotides read TGTGCCAGCTCACCAACAGGGAACTCACCCCTCCACTTT. Its translation is CASSPTGNSPLHF. The chain employs TRBV18 and TRBJ1-6; the D gene is possibly TRBD1 (6 bases). There are 13 residues in the CDR3. Germline CDR1 is KGHSH and CDR2 is LQKENI. Trimming cost V 2 bases and J 10 bases, with 9 bases left between them.

This chain uses TRBV6-5 with TRBJ2-3; no firm D call. The CDR3 is 14 residues long. Trimming took off 6 bases at V and 6 bases at J, with 16 bases between the two ends. Germline V gives CDR1 MNHEY, CDR2 SVGAGI. The CDR3 coding sequence is TGTGCCAGCAGCGCTACCTCCGCCCGGGATACGCAGTATTTT. Translation gives CASSATSARDTQYF.

The chain uses TRBV28 and TRBJ2-2, with 11 bases lining up with TRBD1. Germline CDR1 MDHEN, CDR2 SYDVKM. The J segment lost 7 bases and the V segment lost 2 bases, leaving 6 bases of the junction unmatched. This CDR3 is built from 16 residues. CDR3 region: CASSLARTGGFGELFF. DNA of the CDR3: TGTGCCAGCAGTTTAGCGAGGACAGGGGGCTTCGGGGAGCTGTTTTTT.

V gene TRBV5-1 combines with J gene TRBJ1-6, with 7 bases identical to TRBD1. CDR1 and CDR2 (germline): SGHRS, YFSETQ. The junction had 8 bases not matched to a gene; V was cut back by 4 bases and J by 4 bases. CDR3 size: 16 residues. Here the CDR3 reads CASSPRDSSYNSPLHF. The CDR3 nucleotides are TGCGCCAGCAGCCCCCGGGACAGCAGTTATAATTCACCCCTCCACTTT. Looking up the rest from reference TRBV5-1 and TRBJ1-6 gives the full variable domain: KAGVTQTPRYLIKTRGQQVTLSCSPISGHRSVSWYQQTPGQGLQFLFEYFSETQRNKGNFPGRFSGRQFSNSRSEMNVSTLELGDSALYLCASSPRDSSYNSPLHFGNGTRLTVT.

CDR3 in amino acids: CASSRDNSYEQYF. The CDR3, as DNA: TGCGCCAGCAGCCGGGACAATTCCTACGAGCAGTACTTC. The chain is built from TRBV5-1 and TRBJ2-7, with D possibly being TRBD1 (6 bases). Trimming removed 4 bases from V and 1 base from J, with 9 bases in between. The CDR3 contains 13 residues. Germline V lookup: CDR1 SGHRS, CDR2 YFSETQ.

Note on this clone: Different DNA sequences within this sample yield the same CDR3. The J gene is TRBJ1-5, the V gene TRBV10-2; D not resolved. The CDR3 length is 14 residues. Trimming removed 3 bases from V and 3 bases from J, with 9 bases in between. Germline CDR1 reads WSHSY; CDR2 reads SAAADI. The DNA for the CDR3 is TGCGCCAGCAGTGACCGGGAATCCAATCAGCCCCAGCATTTT. Translated: CASSDRESNQPQHF.

This clone appeared a single time. CDR3 DNA sequence: TGTGCCAGCAGCCAAGGGGGGCGGAATCAGCCCCAGCATTTT. Its translation: CASSQGGRNQPQHF. The chain links TRBV3-1 (or the pseudogene TRBV3-2) to TRBJ1-5, with D possibly being TRBD1 (6 bases). The CDR3 sequence is 14 residues long. CDR1 is LGHDT and CDR2 is YNNKEL in the germline V gene (reference sequence). The germline V and J ends were trimmed by 1 base and 4 bases, with 8 bases remaining between them.

The CDR3 protein is CASSTSGTGDEKLFF. The CDR3 DNA is TGTGCCAGCAGTACCTCCGGGACAGGGGATGAAAAACTGTTTTTT. The genes are TRBV28 and TRBJ1-4; 10 positions match TRBD1. Germline CDR1 is MDHEN and CDR2 is SYDVKM. This CDR3 contains 15 residues. V lost 5 bases and J lost 6; bases outside the gene matches: 6.

V gene TRBV6-5 combines with J gene TRBJ1-2; D perhaps matches TRBD1 (5 bases). The CDR3 loop spans 14 amino acids. The V and J ends lost 0 bases and 6 bases respectively, with 11 bases between them. From germline, CDR1 is MNHEY and CDR2 SVGAGI. The CDR3 here is CASSYSTRVDGYTF. As DNA, the CDR3 is TGTGCCAGCAGTTACTCGACCAGGGTGGATGGCTACACCTTC.

V usage is TRBV30 and J usage is TRBJ1-3; no definite D call. The germline V gene encodes CDR1 GTSNPN and CDR2 SVGIG (reference sequence). With 3 bases removed from V and 2 bases from J, the gap between germline ends came to 11 bases. The CDR3 is made up of 14 amino acids. The DNA for the CDR3 is TGTGCCTGGAGCGCGACCAGGCCTGGAAACACCATATATTTT. It is translated as CAWSATRPGNTIYF.

The chain employs TRBV19 and TRBJ1-5; 7 nucleotides align to TRBD1. CDR3 length equals 15 residues. CDR1 and CDR2 from the germline V gene are LNHDA and SQIVND (reference sequence). The junction had 11 bases not matched to a gene; V was cut back by 6 bases and J by 6 bases. The CDR3 loop reads CASRVMTGTGQPQHF. CDR3 DNA: TGTGCCAGTAGAGTCATGACAGGGACCGGTCAGCCCCAGCATTTT.

This chain connects TRBV19 to TRBJ1-5; D gene ambiguous. CDR1 is LNHDA, CDR2 SQIVND, per germline (reference sequence). V was trimmed by 6 bases and J by 4 bases, leaving 10 bases between them. The CDR3 runs 13 residues. CDR3 nucleotides: TGTGCCAGTAGGGGGAGGGAGAATCAGCCCCAGCATTTT. It codes for CASRGRENQPQHF. The full variable domain, completed using reference TRBV19 and TRBJ1-5, is DGGITQSPKYLFRKEGQNVTLSCEQNLNHDAMYWYRQDPGQGLRLIYYSQIVNDFQKGDIAEGYSVSREKKESFPLTVTSAQKNPTAFYLCASRGRENQPQHFGDGTRLSIL.

The V call is TRBV7-3, the J call TRBJ2-1, with TRBD2 matching 8 bases. Trimming took 4 bases from V and 6 from J; bases not matched to a gene: 8. Germline V CDR1 and CDR2: SGHTA, FQGTGA. This CDR3 is 15 amino acids long. The CDR3 sequence: CASSSTLGTSNEQFF. CDR3 nucleotide sequence: TGTGCCAGCAGCTCCACCCTCGGGACTAGCAATGAGCAGTTCTTC. Supplemented by reference TRBV7-3 and TRBJ2-1, the full variable domain reads GAGVSQTPSNKVTEKGKYVELRCDPISGHTALYWYRQSLGQGPEFLIYFQGTGAADDSGLPNDRFFAVRPEGSVSTLKIQRTERGDSAVYLCASSSTLGTSNEQFFGPGTRLTVL.

The V call is TRBV10-3, the J call TRBJ1-1; D is possibly TRBD1 (6 bases). From germline, CDR1 is ENHRY and CDR2 SYGVKD. The length of the CDR3 is 16 residues. V lost 4 bases to trimming and J lost 2 bases, with 17 bases between them. This chain's CDR3 is CAISGDRRGSNTEAFF. The CDR3, as DNA: TGTGCCATCAGTGGGGATCGCAGGGGCTCAAACACTGAAGCTTTCTTT.

The sample holds one count of this clone. This chain links TRBV13 with TRBJ1-6; D is perhaps TRBD1 (5 bases). The CDR3 is 13 amino acids. Germline assignment: CDR1 PRHDT and CDR2 FYEKMQ (reference sequence). V was pared by 4 bases and J by 6 bases, with 7 bases between. The CDR3 coding sequence is TGTGCCAGCAGCTCGGGGGGTAATTCACCCCTCCACTTT. This codes for CASSSGGNSPLHF. Full variable domain (outside the CDR3, taken from reference TRBV13 and TRBJ1-6): AAGVIQSPRHLIKEKRETATLKCYPIPRHDTVYWYQQGPGQDPQFLISFYEKMQSDKGSIPDRFSAQQFSDYHSELNMSSLELGDSALYFCASSSGGNSPLHFGNGTRLTVT.

The chain uses TRBV11-3 and TRBJ2-7; 7 nucleotides align to TRBD1. Germline CDR1 SGHNT, CDR2 YENEEA. V trimming: 5 bases; J trimming: 0 bases; junction bases outside the gene matches: 1. This CDR3 comprises 13 residues. The CDR3 region is CASSRDSSYEQYF. The CDR3 bases are TGTGCCAGCAGCCGGGACAGCTCCTACGAGCAGTACTTC.

This chain uses TRBV7-9 with TRBJ2-1, with D possibly being TRBD2 (5 bases). The CDR3 covers 13 residues. Germline values: CDR1 SEHNR, CDR2 FQNEAQ (reference sequence). V dropped 2 bases and J dropped 7 bases, with 9 bases sitting between them. CDR3 nucleotides: TGTGCCAGCAGCTTACTAGAGGGTAATGAGCAGTTCTTC. Its protein product is CASSLLEGNEQFF.

This chain joins TRBV7-3 and TRBJ1-1; D gene unclear. CDR3 length: 12 residues. V lost 5 bases and J 0 bases, leaving 4 bases between the germline ends. CDR1 is SGHTA and CDR2 is FQGTGA in the germline V gene. The CDR3 bases are TGTGCCAGCAGCGAGATGAACACTGAAGCTTTCTTT. Protein: CASSEMNTEAFF.

The chain is built from TRBV21-1 and TRBJ1-4; the table's D call of TRBD1 was not tested on the DNA. TRBV21-1 is a recognized pseudogene. The CDR3 loop spans 15 amino acids. Here the CDR3 DNA reads TGTGCCAGCAGCTCGCGGACAGGGCGTTGGGAAAAACTGTTTTTT. Translation gives CASSSRTGRWEKLFF.

The chain links TRBV9 to TRBJ2-1; 8 bases are shared with TRBD2. Per germline, CDR1 SGDLS and CDR2 YYNGEE. V trimming: 4 bases; J trimming: 4 bases; junction bases outside the gene matches: 7. The CDR3 sequence is 15 residues long. The CDR3 nucleotides read TGTGCCAGCAGCTCAGCGGGGGACTTATACAATGAGCAGTTCTTC. Protein: CASSSAGDLYNEQFF.

V is TRBV11-3 and J is TRBJ2-5, with TRBD1 matching 8 bases. Germline CDR1 and CDR2: SGHNT and YENEEA. The CDR3 has 15 amino acids. V shed 5 bases, J shed 11 bases, and the junction held 16 bases outside the gene matches. For the CDR3, the DNA is TGTGCCAGCAGCAAAGACCCGGGACAGGCCTCGTCTCAGTACTTC. Its protein product is CASSKDPGQASSQYF. Supplemented by reference TRBV11-3 and TRBJ2-5, the full variable domain reads EAGVVQSPRYKIIEKKQPVAFWCNPISGHNTLYWYLQNLGQGPELLIRYENEEAVDDSQLPKDRFSAERLKGVDSTLKIQPAELGDSAVYLCASSKDPGQASSQYFGPGTRLLVL.

The chain couples TRBV2 to TRBJ1-4, with unresolved D. Per the germline V gene, CDR1 is SNHLY and CDR2 is FYNNEI. This CDR3 spans 11 amino acids. The ends were cut back, 8 bases at V and 5 bases at J, with 6 bases in the middle. The CDR3 spells CASLGNEKLFF. DNA for the CDR3: TGTGCCAGCCTCGGGAATGAAAAACTGTTTTTT.

This sequence joins TRBV28 and TRBJ1-3; 9 nucleotides line up with TRBD1. Germline assignment: CDR1 MDHEN and CDR2 SYDVKM. The CDR3 is made up of 14 amino acids. V trimming: 3 bases; J trimming: 12 bases; junction bases outside the gene matches: 9. The CDR3 nucleotides are TGTGCCAGCAGTTTCTTCTCCGTGGGACAGGGCATATATTTT. Translating gives CASSFFSVGQGIYF.

The chain joins TRBV19 to TRBJ2-7; TRBD1 matches at 7 bases. The germline CDR1 and CDR2 sequences are LNHDA and SQIVND (reference sequence). The V gene end was trimmed by 3 bases and the J gene end by 2 bases; junction bases not matched to a gene: 7. This CDR3 comprises 15 residues. The CDR3 loop is CASSIRDSTTYEQYF. The CDR3 DNA follows: TGTGCCAGTAGTATCCGGGACAGCACGACCTACGAGCAGTACTTC. The full variable domain, its missing parts supplied by reference TRBV19 and TRBJ2-7, is DGGITQSPKYLFRKEGQNVTLSCEQNLNHDAMYWYRQDPGQGLRLIYYSQIVNDFQKGDIAEGYSVSREKKESFPLTVTSAQKNPTAFYLCASSIRDSTTYEQYFGPGTRLTVT.

The chain uses TRBV5-4 and TRBJ2-5; possible D gene TRBD2, 5 bases. The CDR3 contains 15 residues. Per germline, CDR1 SGHNT and CDR2 YYREEE (reference sequence). V lost 4 bases and J 1 base, leaving 14 bases between the germline ends. In nucleotides, the CDR3 is TGTGCCAGCAGCAATCTACCGACTATCCAAGAGACCCAGTACTTC. It yields the protein CASSNLPTIQETQYF.

This chain joins TRBV29-1 and TRBJ1-1; TRBD1 might be the D (5 bases). The CDR3 runs 13 residues. Germline V gene lookup returns CDR1 SQVTM and CDR2 ANQGSEA. The germline V and J ends were trimmed by 7 bases and 6 bases, with 18 bases remaining between them. CDR3 in amino acids: CSGVTDFGSEAFF. CDR3 sequence (DNA): TGCAGCGGCGTGACAGATTTCGGCTCTGAAGCTTTCTTT.

The chain combines TRBV3-1 (or the pseudogene TRBV3-2) with TRBJ2-5, with 11 bases identical to TRBD2. J lost 7 bases, V lost 1 base, and 5 bases had no gene match. The germline V gene has CDR1 LGHDT and CDR2 YNNKEL (reference sequence). The CDR3 runs 15 residues. The CDR3 DNA is TGTGCCAGCAGCCAAGCTAGCGGGGGGTACGGGACCCAGTACTTC. Translation gives CASSQASGGYGTQYF.

The chain employs TRBV7-3 and TRBJ1-1; D may be TRBD1 (5 bases). The CDR3 covers 13 residues. Looked up from germline, CDR1 is SGHTA and CDR2 is FQGTGA. The V and J ends lost 5 bases and 7 bases respectively, with 14 bases between them. The CDR3 loop is CASSLLTGGEAFF. The CDR3 DNA reads as TGTGCCAGCAGCCTCTTGACGGGGGGTGAAGCTTTCTTT.

The J gene is TRBJ2-1, the V gene TRBV9; tentative D call: TRBD2 (5 bases). The CDR3 is 16 amino acids. CDR1 SGDLS and CDR2 YYNGEE come from the germline V gene. V lost 4 bases and J lost 12, with 26 bases in between. DNA of the CDR3: TGTGCCAGCAGCCCCCGAACCGCGTCTGAGACGGGAAGGCAGTTCTTC. Amino acids: CASSPRTASETGRQFF. Full variable domain (missing parts from reference TRBV9 and TRBJ2-1): DSGVTQTPKHLITATGQRVTLRCSPRSGDLSVYWYQQSLDQGLQFLIQYYNGEERAKGNILERFSAQQFPDLHSELNLSSLELGDSALYFCASSPRTASETGRQFFGPGTRLTVL.